These T cell receptor beta chains were read from a single sample in a study of T cell responses to AZD1222 COVID-19 vaccine. Generated by immunoSEQ multiplex PCR, the TCRdb table keeps only in-frame clones and is missing some. The sample includes approximately 98,000 clones, approximately 86% of them seen just once. The sequencing used peripheral blood, collected on day 0 of AZD1222 vaccination. These receptor sequences come from an adult in good health. CDR3s include the opening cysteine and the closing phenylalanine or tryptophan. The order of the fields is D gene, clone size, V gene, J gene, CDR3 DNA, CDR3 protein. A D gene is named only where the DNA matches it firmly. Part of the rows lack a size; the others show once, few, many or a class for expanded clones.

d_gene: NA
abundance: NA
v_gene: TRBV11-1
j_gene: TRBJ1-6
CDR3nt: TGTGCCAGCAGCTTACGGGACTACAATTCACCCCTCCACTTT
CDR3aa: CASSLRDYNSPLHF

d_gene: NA
abundance: NA
v_gene: TRBV27
j_gene: TRBJ2-1
CDR3nt: TGTGCCAGCAGTTTATCTGGGATGGCGGTCGGCGAGCAGTTCTTC
CDR3aa: CASSLSGMAVGEQFF

d_gene: TRBD1
abundance: once
v_gene: TRBV28
j_gene: TRBJ1-2
CDR3nt: TGTGCCAGCAGTCAACTACAGGGGGAGGGCTATGGCTACACCTTC
CDR3aa: CASSQLQGEGYGYTF

d_gene: NA
abundance: NA
v_gene: TRBV11-1
j_gene: TRBJ2-5
CDR3nt: TGTGCCAGCAGCCCGGGACCCGGGGCGGGGGAGACCCAGTACTTC
CDR3aa: CASSPGPGAGETQYF

d_gene: TRBD2
abundance: NA
v_gene: TRBV11-2
j_gene: TRBJ2-5
CDR3nt: TGTGCCAGCAGCTTAGGGACCCTAGCGGGGGGGCCGGAGGAGACCCAGTACTTC
CDR3aa: CASSLGTLAGGPEETQYF

d_gene: NA
abundance: NA
v_gene: TRBV5-6
j_gene: TRBJ2-7
CDR3nt: TGTGCCAGCAGCTTGGGGGCAGGAGGGTTCTACGAGCAGTACTTC
CDR3aa: CASSLGAGGFYEQYF

d_gene: NA
abundance: NA
v_gene: TRBV5-1
j_gene: TRBJ1-6
CDR3nt: TGCGCCAGCAGCTTGGACGCGTCCGGGCCCAATTCACCCCTCCACTTT
CDR3aa: CASSLDASGPNSPLHF

d_gene: NA
abundance: once
v_gene: TRBV28
j_gene: TRBJ1-1
CDR3nt: TGTGCCAGCAGTTTAAAGACCCCGAACACTGAAGCTTTCTTT
CDR3aa: CASSLKTPNTEAFF

d_gene: TRBD2
abundance: NA
v_gene: TRBV5-1
j_gene: TRBJ2-7
CDR3nt: TGCGCCAGCAGGGCCGGGACTAGGGGCCCACTGCGGCAGTACTTC
CDR3aa: CASRAGTRGPLRQYF

d_gene: NA
abundance: NA
v_gene: TRBV6-5
j_gene: TRBJ1-2
CDR3nt: TGTGCCAGCAGGGAGGGGTCATATGGCTACACCTTC
CDR3aa: CASREGSYGYTF

d_gene: NA
abundance: NA
v_gene: TRBV27
j_gene: TRBJ1-2
CDR3nt: TGTGCCAGCAGTTTATCACCCCTCGCCGATAACTATGGCTACACCTTC
CDR3aa: CASSLSPLADNYGYTF

d_gene: NA
abundance: once
v_gene: TRBV18
j_gene: TRBJ1-5
CDR3nt: TGTGCCAGCTCACGGGCCGAGGGTGTGGATCGGCCCCAGCATTTT
CDR3aa: CASSRAEGVDRPQHF

d_gene: TRBD2
abundance: NA
v_gene: TRBV19
j_gene: TRBJ2-1
CDR3nt: TGTGCCAGTAGTATGATAAGACTAGCGGATTACTACAATGAGCAGTTCTTC
CDR3aa: CASSMIRLADYYNEQFF

d_gene: NA
abundance: NA
v_gene: TRBV6-1
j_gene: TRBJ2-2
CDR3nt: TGTGCCAGCAGTGAATTTAGCACCGGGGAGCTGTTTTTT
CDR3aa: CASSEFSTGELFF

d_gene: TRBD1
abundance: NA
v_gene: TRBV19
j_gene: TRBJ2-7
CDR3nt: TGTGCCAGTAGTGGGACAGGGTTTTGGTCCCCCGACGAGCAGTACTTC
CDR3aa: CASSGTGFWSPDEQYF

d_gene: NA
abundance: NA
v_gene: TRBV2
j_gene: TRBJ1-3
CDR3nt: TGTGCCAGCAGTGAAGCTCTCGGCAGGCCTGGAAACACCATATATTTT
CDR3aa: CASSEALGRPGNTIYF

d_gene: TRBD2
abundance: few
v_gene: TRBV29-1
j_gene: TRBJ2-3
CDR3nt: TGCAGCGTTGAATTCTTGGCTAGCGGGGGCCCGAGCACAGATACGCAGTATTTT
CDR3aa: CSVEFLASGGPSTDTQYF

d_gene: TRBD1
abundance: NA
v_gene: TRBV28
j_gene: TRBJ2-7
CDR3nt: TGTGCCAGCAGTTCCCCCATTACGACAGGGGGCAGCGCCTACGAGCAGTACTTC
CDR3aa: CASSSPITTGGSAYEQYF

d_gene: TRBD1
abundance: NA
v_gene: TRBV2
j_gene: TRBJ1-5
CDR3nt: TGTGCCAGCAGTGAACGGGACAGGAGAAATCAGCCCCAGCATTTT
CDR3aa: CASSERDRRNQPQHF

d_gene: TRBD1
abundance: NA
v_gene: TRBV14
j_gene: TRBJ2-7
CDR3nt: TGTGCCAGCGGCAGGACAGGGATCGCCTACGAGCAGTACTTC
CDR3aa: CASGRTGIAYEQYF

d_gene: NA
abundance: NA
v_gene: TRBV11-2
j_gene: TRBJ1-1
CDR3nt: TGTGCCAGCAGCTCCCCGGGACAAAAAAGGGAAGCTTTCTTT
CDR3aa: CASSSPGQKREAFF